These T cell receptor beta chains were read from a single sample in a study of cytomegalovirus exposure and HLA in healthy donors. Profiled with immunoSEQ multiplex PCR; TCRdb holds only in-frame clones, not every one. This table holds about 110,000 clones, approximately 83% found once. Material: PBMCs. These receptors were collected from a man aged 40-49 years in good health and CMV-seronegative. Each CDR3 is given without its conserved first and last residue.

j_call v_call cdr3_aa
TRBJ2-1 TRBV5-6 ASSLWGRHEQF
TRBJ2-1 TRBV5-4 ASSLARLASNEQF
TRBJ1-5 TRBV27 ASSLESPRVGSNQPQH
TRBJ2-5 TRBV5-6 ASSQGLAIEETQY
TRBJ1-5 TRBV16 ASSREGANQPQH
TRBJ2-7 TRBV7-2 ASSRQPGQGSYEQY
TRBJ1-1 TRBV19 ASTIEPRVLNEAF
TRBJ2-3 TRBV11-2 ASSPAGGRQEQY
TRBJ1-6 TRBV14 ASSQGGHSPLH
TRBJ1-1 TRBV10-3 AISVKGVEAF
- TRBV10-3 AIRREDEQY
TRBJ2-3 TRBV11-2 ASHRGSSYNTDTQY
TRBJ1-5 TRBV6-6 ASSYSPRDANQPQH
TRBJ2-2 TRBV5-1 ASSGKGAAGELF
TRBJ2-3 TRBV7-8 ASSSGQGSTDTQY